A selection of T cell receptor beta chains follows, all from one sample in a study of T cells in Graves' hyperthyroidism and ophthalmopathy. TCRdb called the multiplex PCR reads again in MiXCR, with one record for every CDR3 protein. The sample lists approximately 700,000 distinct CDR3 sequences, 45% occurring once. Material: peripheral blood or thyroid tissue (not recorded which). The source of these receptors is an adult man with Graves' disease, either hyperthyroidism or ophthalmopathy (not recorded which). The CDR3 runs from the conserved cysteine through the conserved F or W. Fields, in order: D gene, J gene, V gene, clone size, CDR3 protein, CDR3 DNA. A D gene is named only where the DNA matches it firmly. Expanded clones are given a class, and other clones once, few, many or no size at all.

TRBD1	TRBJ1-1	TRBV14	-	CASSQWTGLQNTEAFF	TGTGCCAGCAGCCAATGGACAGGTCTCCAGAACACTGAAGCTTTCTTT
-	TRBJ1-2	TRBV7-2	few	CASSLSRGIGYGYTF	TGTGCCAGCAGCTTAAGTCGGGGTATCGGCTATGGCTACACCTTC
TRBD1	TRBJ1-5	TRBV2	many	CASTPDRAVPQHF	TGTGCCAGCACCCCGGACAGGGCCGTACCCCAGCATTTT
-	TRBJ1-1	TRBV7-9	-	CASSFPGQNTEAFF	TGTGCCAGCAGCTTCCCCGGACAGAACACTGAAGCTTTCTTT
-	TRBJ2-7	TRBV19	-	CASSSGLGGFYEQYF	TGTGCCAGTAGCTCCGGGCTGGGAGGTTTCTACGAGCAGTACTTC
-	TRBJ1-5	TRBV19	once	CASSLHQRDQPQHF	TGTGCCAGTAGTTTGCACCAACGGGATCAGCCCCAGCATTTT
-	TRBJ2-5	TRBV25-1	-	CASSEGGSLFF	TGTGCCAGCAGTGAGGGTGGTAGCCTGTTCTTC
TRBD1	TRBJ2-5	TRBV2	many	CASSWTGEETQYF	TGTGCCAGCAGCTGGACAGGGGAAGAGACCCAGTACTTC
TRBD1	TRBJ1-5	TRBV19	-	CASRKTGAENQPQHF	TGTGCCAGTAGAAAAACAGGGGCCGAGAATCAGCCCCAGCATTTT
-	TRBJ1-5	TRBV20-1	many	CSAKSGNQPQHF	TGCAGTGCTAAGTCGGGCAATCAGCCCCAGCATTTT
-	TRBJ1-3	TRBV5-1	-	CASSSRDGSGNTIYF	TGCGCCAGCAGCTCTCGGGACGGCTCTGGAAACACCATATATTTT
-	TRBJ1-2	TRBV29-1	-	CSLEGVDGYTF	TGCAGCTTGGAAGGGGTCGATGGCTACACCTTC
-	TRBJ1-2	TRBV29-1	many	CSVDSGGVHGYTF	TGCAGCGTTGATTCGGGGGGCGTTCATGGCTACACCTTC
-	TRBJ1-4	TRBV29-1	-	CSVDRGREKLFF	TGCAGCGTTGACAGGGGCCGAGAAAAACTGTTTTTT
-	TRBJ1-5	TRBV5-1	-	CASSLAPEQPQHF	TGCGCCAGCAGCTTGGCCCCGGAGCAGCCCCAGCATTTT
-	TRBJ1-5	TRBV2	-	CASSETRNRNQPQHF	TGTGCCAGCAGTGAAACAAGGAATAGGAATCAGCCCCAGCATTTT
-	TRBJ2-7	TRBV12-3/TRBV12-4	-	CASSYSSPGARGEQYF	TGTGCCAGCAGTTACTCGAGTCCAGGGGCCAGGGGCGAGCAGTACTTC
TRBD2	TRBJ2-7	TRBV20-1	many	CSARAGGPFYEQYF	TGCAGTGCTAGGGCGGGAGGACCATTCTACGAGCAGTACTTC
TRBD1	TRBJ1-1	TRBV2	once	CASEGQGANTEAFF	TGTGCCAGCGAAGGACAGGGGGCGAACACTGAAGCTTTCTTT
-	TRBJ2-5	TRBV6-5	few	CASSSRDRLWETQYF	TGTGCCAGCAGTTCGCGAGACAGGTTATGGGAGACCCAGTACTTC
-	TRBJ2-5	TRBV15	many	CATSRGRGETQYF	TGTGCCACCAGCCGCGGCAGGGGTGAGACCCAGTACTTC
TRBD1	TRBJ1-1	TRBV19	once	CAWNDRVDTEAFF	TGTGCCTGGAACGACAGGGTCGACACTGAAGCTTTCTTT
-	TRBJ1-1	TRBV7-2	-	CASSPRQQGPNTEAFF	TGTGCCAGCAGCCCCAGGCAACAGGGTCCGAACACTGAAGCTTTCTTT
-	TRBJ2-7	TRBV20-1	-	CSASNQAVGTYEQYF	TGCAGTGCTAGTAACCAGGCGGTCGGGACCTACGAGCAGTACTTC
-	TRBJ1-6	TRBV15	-	CATSRLTAPIYNSPLHF	TGTGCCACCAGCAGACTGACAGCCCCAATCTATAATTCACCCCTCCACTTT
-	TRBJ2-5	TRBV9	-	CASIGWRVAQETQYF	TGTGCCAGCATAGGATGGCGGGTAGCCCAAGAGACCCAGTACTTC
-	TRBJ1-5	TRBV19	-	CASSIVGAGGNQPQHF	TGTGCCAGTAGTATAGTGGGGGCGGGGGGCAATCAGCCCCAGCATTTT
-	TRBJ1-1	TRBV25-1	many	CASSEAAAGLFTEAFF	TGTGCCAGCAGTGAAGCCGCAGCGGGGCTGTTCACTGAAGCTTTCTTT
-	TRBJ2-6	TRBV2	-	CASSTPRGANVLTF	TGTGCCAGCAGTACGCCTCGTGGGGCCAACGTCCTGACTTTC
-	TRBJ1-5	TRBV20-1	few	CSGGVGGQPQHF	TGCAGTGGCGGGGTGGGGGGCCAGCCCCAGCATTTT
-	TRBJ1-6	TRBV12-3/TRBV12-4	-	CASRIGAINSPLHF	TGTGCCAGCAGAATCGGGGCTATTAATTCACCCCTCCACTTT
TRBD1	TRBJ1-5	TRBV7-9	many	CASSLGGTDNQPQHF	TGTGCCAGCAGCTTAGGGGGGACAGACAATCAGCCCCAGCATTTT
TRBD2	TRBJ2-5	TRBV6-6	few	CASSLALGAGGQETQYF	TGTGCCAGCAGTTTAGCGCTGGGGGCGGGAGGACAAGAGACCCAGTACTTC
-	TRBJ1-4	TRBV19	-	CASSPDRTGEKLFF	TGTGCCAGTAGTCCCGATCGGACCGGCGAAAAACTGTTTTTT
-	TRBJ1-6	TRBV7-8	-	CASSPGLMGNSPLHF	TGTGCCAGCAGTCCAGGGTTGATGGGTAATTCACCCCTCCACTTT
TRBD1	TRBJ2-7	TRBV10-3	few	CAISESSGTGTYEQYF	TGTGCCATCAGTGAGTCTTCGGGGACAGGGACCTACGAGCAGTACTTC
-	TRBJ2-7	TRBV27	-	CASTDGGSYEQYF	TGTGCCAGCACGGATGGAGGCTCCTACGAGCAGTACTTC
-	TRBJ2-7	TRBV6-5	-	CASSYGQNDEQYF	TGTGCCAGCAGTTACGGACAGAACGACGAGCAGTACTTC
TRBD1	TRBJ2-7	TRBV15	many	CATSSQGARNEQYF	TGTGCCACCAGCTCGCAGGGGGCGCGCAACGAGCAGTACTTC
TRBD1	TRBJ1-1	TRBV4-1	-	CASSYPGTVNTEAFF	TGCGCCAGCAGCTACCCCGGGACAGTGAACACTGAAGCTTTCTTT
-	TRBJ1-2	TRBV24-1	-	CATSDARTEGRGYTF	TGTGCCACCAGTGATGCTCGGACGGAGGGAAGGGGCTACACCTTC
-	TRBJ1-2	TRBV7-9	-	CASSFEGLNYGYTF	TGTGCCAGCAGCTTTGAGGGCCTTAACTATGGCTACACCTTC
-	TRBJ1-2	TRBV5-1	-	CASSTNPTGHGYTF	TGCGCCAGCAGCACAAACCCCACAGGGCATGGCTACACCTTC
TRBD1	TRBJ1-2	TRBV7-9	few	CASSLGQGTRGYTF	TGTGCCAGCAGCTTAGGACAGGGGACTAGGGGCTACACCTTC
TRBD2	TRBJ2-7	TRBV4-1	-	CASSPRSSGTYEQYF	TGCGCCAGCAGCCCACGTAGTAGCGGGACCTACGAGCAGTACTTC
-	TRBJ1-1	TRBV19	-	CASSVQGLRNTEAFF	TGTGCCAGTAGTGTACAGGGCCTTAGAAACACTGAAGCTTTCTTT
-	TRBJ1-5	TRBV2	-	CASSEVGPQHF	TGTGCCAGCAGTGAAGTGGGGCCCCAGCATTTT
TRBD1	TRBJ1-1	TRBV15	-	CATSRSGTAEAFF	TGTGCCACCAGCAGGAGCGGGACAGCTGAAGCTTTCTTT
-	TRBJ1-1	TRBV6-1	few	CASSVKIEAFF	TGTGCCAGCAGTGTTAAGATAGAAGCTTTCTTT
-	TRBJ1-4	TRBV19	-	CASSYSRGRLSGTNEKLFF	TGTGCCAGCAGTTACTCGCGGGGGCGATTAAGTGGAACTAATGAAAAACTGTTTTTT
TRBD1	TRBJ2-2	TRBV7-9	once	CASDGTGVDTGELFF	TGTGCCAGCGATGGGACAGGGGTCGACACCGGGGAGCTGTTTTTT
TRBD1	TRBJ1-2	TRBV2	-	CASSGRTGDEYGYTF	TGTGCCAGCAGTGGGCGGACAGGCGATGAGTATGGCTACACCTTC